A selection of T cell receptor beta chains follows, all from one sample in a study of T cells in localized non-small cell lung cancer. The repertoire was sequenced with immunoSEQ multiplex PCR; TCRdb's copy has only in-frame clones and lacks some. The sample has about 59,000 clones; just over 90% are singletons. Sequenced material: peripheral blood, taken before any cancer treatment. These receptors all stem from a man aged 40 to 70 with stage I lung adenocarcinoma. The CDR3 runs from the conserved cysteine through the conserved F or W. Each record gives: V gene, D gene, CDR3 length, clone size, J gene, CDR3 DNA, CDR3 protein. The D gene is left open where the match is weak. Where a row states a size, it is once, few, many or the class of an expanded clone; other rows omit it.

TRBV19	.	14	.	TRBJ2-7	TGTGCCAGTAGTAAAATGGATAGCACACACGAGCAGTACTTC	CASSKMDSTHEQYF
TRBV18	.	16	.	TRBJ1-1	TGTGCCAGCTCACCATTTCCCTTAGGGACGAACACTGAAGCTTTCTTT	CASSPFPLGTNTEAFF
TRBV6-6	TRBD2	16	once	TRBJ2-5	TGTGCCAGCAGTTGGCCGACTAGCGGGAGGGAGGAGACCCAGTACTTC	CASSWPTSGREETQYF
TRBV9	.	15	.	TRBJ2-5	TGTGCCAGCAGCGTTACGGGGCGGTTCCAAGAGACCCAGTACTTC	CASSVTGRFQETQYF
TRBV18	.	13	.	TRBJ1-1	TGTGCCAGCTCACCGTCAGGGTACACTGAAGCTTTCTTT	CASSPSGYTEAFF
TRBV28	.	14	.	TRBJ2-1	TGTGCCAGCAGTTTCGGAGGCCGGGGAAGGGAGCAGTTCTTC	CASSFGGRGREQFF
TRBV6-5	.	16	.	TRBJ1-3	TGTGCCAGCAGTTACGGGTCGCACAGCTCTGGAAACACCATATATTTT	CASSYGSHSSGNTIYF
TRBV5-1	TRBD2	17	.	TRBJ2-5	TGCGCCAGCAGCTGGGGACTAGCGGGAGGGAGGCAAGAGACCCAGTACTTC	CASSWGLAGGRQETQYF
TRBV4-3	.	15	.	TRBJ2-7	TGCGCCAGCAGCCAATCAGTGCCGAGCTCCTACGAGCAGTACTTC	CASSQSVPSSYEQYF
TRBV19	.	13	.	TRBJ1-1	TGTGCCAGTAACTCGGGGGCGAACACTGAAGCTTTCTTT	CASNSGANTEAFF
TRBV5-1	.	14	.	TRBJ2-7	TGCGCCAGCAGCTTGGGTGCGGGAATCTACGAGCAGTACTTC	CASSLGAGIYEQYF